This TCR beta chain was documented in a study of blood T cell repertoires in COVID-19. Germline values: CDR1 SGHNT, CDR2 YYREEE (reference sequence). V lost 7 bases and J lost 2, with 12 bases in between. This CDR3 comprises 13 residues. The repertoire was sequenced with immunoSEQ multiplex PCR; TCRdb's copy has only in-frame clones and lacks some. The profile shows about 240,000 clones, more than 80% of them singletons. This clone was detected a few times. Sequenced input: peripheral blood. The chain carries TRBV5-4 and TRBJ1-2; possibly TRBD1 for D (6 bases). This clonotype was sampled from a woman at least 80 years old with COVID-19, enrolled during active disease. The chain's CDR3 is CASWRGGNYGYTF. The CDR3 nucleotides read TGTGCCAGCTGGCGGGGGGGCAACTATGGCTACACCTTC. The variable domain in full, completed from reference TRBV5-4 and TRBJ1-2, reads ETGVTQSPTHLIKTRGQQVTLRCSSQSGHNTVSWYQQALGQGPQFIFQYYREEENGRGNFPPRFSGLQFPNYSSELNVNALELDDSALYLCASWRGGNYGYTFGSGTRLTVV.